The 21 T cell receptor beta chains given below trace back to one sample, sequenced in a study of blood T cell repertoires in COVID-19. Assay used: immunoSEQ multiplex PCR; TCRdb lists only in-frame clones, some missing. The sample includes roughly 30,000 clones, 90% to 95% of them seen just once. The specimen was peripheral blood. Receptors originate from a woman between 70 and 85 years old with COVID-19, enrolled during active disease.

This clone was recorded only once. The chain combines TRBV5-4 with TRBJ2-7; 11 bases are a match to TRBD2. V was clipped by 4 bases and J by 1 base; unmatched bases: 4. The germline V gene encodes CDR1 SGHNT and CDR2 YYREEE (reference sequence). This CDR3 comprises 15 residues. The CDR3 nucleotides are TGTGCCAGCAGCGTGACTAGCGGGGCTTCCTACGAGCAGTACTTC. Its translation: CASSVTSGASYEQYF. The entire variable domain, with the rest obtained from reference TRBV5-4 and TRBJ2-7, is as follows: ETGVTQSPTHLIKTRGQQVTLRCSSQSGHNTVSWYQQALGQGPQFIFQYYREEENGRGNFPPRFSGLQFPNYSSELNVNALELDDSALYLCASSVTSGASYEQYFGPGTRLTVT.

CDR3 amino acids: CASSMGREQETQYF. The CDR3 DNA is TGTGCCAGTAGTATGGGGCGGGAACAAGAGACCCAGTACTTC. The chain couples TRBV19 to TRBJ2-5, with D perhaps TRBD2 (6 bases). CDR3 length equals 14 residues. The germline CDR1 and CDR2 sequences are LNHDA and SQIVND (reference sequence). V was cut by 3 bases and J by 2 bases, with 10 bases left in between.

The rearrangement joins TRBV5-1 to TRBJ2-3; perhaps TRBD1 as D (6 bases). The length of the CDR3 is 16 residues. V was cut by 0 bases and J by 2 bases, with 13 bases left in between. From germline, CDR1 is SGHRS and CDR2 YFSETQ. The CDR3, as DNA: TGCGCCAGCAGCTTGGCCAGGGGACGGGACACAGATACGCAGTATTTT. Protein product: CASSLARGRDTDTQYF.

This chain joins TRBV11-1 and TRBJ1-1; D remains ambiguous. Germline CDR1 reads SGHAT; CDR2 reads FQDESV (reference sequence). The CDR3 contains 15 residues. V was clipped by 1 base and J by 1 base, with 10 bases between them. CDR3 in amino acids: CASSLVSTWNTEAFF. CDR3 DNA sequence: TGTGCCAGCAGCTTAGTGTCGACTTGGAACACTGAAGCTTTCTTT.

This clone was counted a single time. This rearrangement joins TRBV24-1 to TRBJ2-5; a possible D gene is TRBD2 (7 bases). V was pared by 5 bases and J by 5 bases, with 17 bases between. The CDR3 is 15 amino acids. Germline V gives CDR1 KGHDR, CDR2 SFDVKD. The CDR3 sequence: CATSAGGGGDETQYF. CDR3 coding DNA: TGTGCCACCAGTGCTGGGGGGGGCGGGGACGAGACCCAGTACTTC.

V gene TRBV11-2 combines with J gene TRBJ2-2; D is undetermined. This CDR3 contains 16 residues. V lost 5 bases to trimming and J lost 0 bases, with 13 bases between them. In germline, CDR1 is SGHAT, CDR2 FQNNGV. The chain's CDR3 is CASSPFEISNTGELFF. The DNA of the CDR3 is TGTGCCAGCAGCCCATTCGAGATTTCGAACACCGGGGAGCTGTTTTTT.

This rearrangement joins TRBV18 to TRBJ2-2; no clear D gene. Germline CDR1 and CDR2: KGHSH and LQKENI. The CDR3 sequence is 15 residues long. V was cut by 4 bases and J by 2 bases, with 11 bases left in between. The CDR3 sequence is CASSRAGSNTGELFF. The CDR3, as DNA: TGTGCCAGCTCACGGGCAGGATCAAACACCGGGGAGCTGTTTTTT.

The chain has TRBV7-2 and TRBJ2-7, with 11 bases that match TRBD2. This CDR3 region has 17 residues. Germline-derived CDR1 and CDR2 are SGHTA and FQGNSA. Trimming removed 4 bases from V and 1 base from J; junction bases left unmatched: 9. The CDR3, as DNA: TGTGCCAGCAGCTGGACTAGCGGGCCGTCCCCTTCCTACGAGCAGTACTTC. This gives the protein CASSWTSGPSPSYEQYF.

The genes are TRBV14 and TRBJ2-1; the match to TRBD2 covers 9 bases. This CDR3 spans 16 amino acids. Trimming cost V 1 base and J 6 bases; bases outside gene matches: 7. Germline-derived CDR1 and CDR2 are SGHDN and FVKESK. In nucleotides, the CDR3 is TGTGCCAGCAGCCAAGGCGAAGCGGGAGGTTTCAATGAGCAGTTCTTC. Protein product: CASSQGEAGGFNEQFF. The full variable domain, its missing parts supplied by reference TRBV14 and TRBJ2-1, is EAGVTQFPSHSVIEKGQTVTLRCDPISGHDNLYWYRRVMGKEIKFLLHFVKESKQDESGMPNNRFLAERTGGTYSTLKVQPAELEDSGVYFCASSQGEAGGFNEQFFGPGTRLTVL.

The chain joins TRBV15 to TRBJ2-1; 8 bases match TRBD2. Germline V CDR1 and CDR2: LNHNV, YYDKDF (reference sequence). This CDR3 has 15 residues. V trimming: 1 base; J trimming: 4 bases; junction bases outside the gene matches: 3. CDR3 sequence: CATSRVAGSYNEQFF. For the CDR3, the DNA is TGTGCCACCAGCAGAGTAGCGGGGAGTTACAATGAGCAGTTCTTC.

This chain connects TRBV6-5 to TRBJ1-2; TRBD1 matches 9 bases. The germline CDR1 and CDR2 sequences are MNHEY and SVGAGI. Unmatched junction bases numbered 6, after V lost 7 bases and J lost 6 bases. The CDR3 covers 13 residues. This chain's CDR3 is CASTSGTGNGYTF. CDR3 coding DNA: TGTGCCAGCACCTCCGGGACAGGGAATGGCTACACCTTC.

This clone has only one observation. V is TRBV30 and J is TRBJ2-3; the match to TRBD2 covers 7 bases. This CDR3 contains 14 residues. CDR1 GTSNPN and CDR2 SVGIG come from the germline V gene (reference sequence). Trimming at V came to 2 bases and at J to 1 base, leaving 3 bases not matched to a gene. The CDR3 here is CAWSRREGTDTQYF. In DNA, the CDR3 is TGTGCCTGGAGTCGCCGGGAGGGCACAGATACGCAGTATTTT.

V usage is TRBV10-1 and J usage is TRBJ1-1, with 9 nucleotides matching TRBD1. The V gene's germline CDR1 is WNHNN and CDR2 SYGVQD (reference sequence). The CDR3 loop spans 17 amino acids. Unmatched junction bases numbered 9, after V lost 4 bases and J lost 0 bases. CDR3 sequence reads: CASSAGQGPSMNTEAFF. The CDR3 nucleotides read TGCGCCAGCAGTGCGGGACAGGGTCCGTCCATGAACACTGAAGCTTTCTTT.

The genes are TRBV19 and TRBJ1-1; 8 bases are shared with TRBD1. Trimming cost V 6 bases and J 4 bases; bases outside gene matches: 4. Per germline, CDR1 LNHDA and CDR2 SQIVND (reference sequence). The CDR3 covers 13 residues. CDR3 region: CASRGTGPTEAFF. CDR3 in DNA: TGTGCCAGTAGGGGGACAGGTCCCACTGAAGCTTTCTTT.

CDR3 coding DNA: TGTGCCAGCAGCCCCGGACTAGCGGCAGATACGCAGTATTTT. This codes for CASSPGLAADTQYF. The chain couples TRBV7-9 to TRBJ2-3, with TRBD2 matching 10 bases. V lost 5 bases to trimming and J lost 4 bases; unmatched junction nucleotides: 3. Germline CDR1 and CDR2: SEHNR and FQNEAQ (reference sequence). The CDR3 is 14 residues long.

This chain joins TRBV20-1 and TRBJ2-3, with no clear D. The V end lost 5 bases, the J end lost 4 bases, and 7 bases lay between the germline ends. CDR3 length: 11 residues. The germline V gene has CDR1 DFQATT and CDR2 SNEGSKA (reference sequence). As DNA, the CDR3 is TGCAGTGCTCGCTATTCAGATACGCAGTATTTT. Translation gives CSARYSDTQYF.

The sample holds one count of this clone. V and J are TRBV5-1 and TRBJ2-7; 7 bases match TRBD1. V trimming: 4 bases; J trimming: 2 bases; junction bases outside the gene matches: 3. Looked up from germline, CDR1 is SGHRS and CDR2 is YFSETQ. This CDR3 is built from 13 residues. CDR3 DNA sequence: TGCGCCAGCAGCGAAGGACAGGCCTACGAGCAGTACTTC. Protein: CASSEGQAYEQYF.

J is TRBJ2-2 and V is TRBV4-2; 7 bases fit TRBD1. J was trimmed by 6 bases and V by 4 bases; bases with no gene match: 2. The germline V gene has CDR1 LGHNA and CDR2 YNFKEQ. There are 13 residues in the CDR3. The CDR3 spells CASSLGGAGELFF. The CDR3 nucleotides read TGTGCCAGCAGCCTAGGGGGCGCCGGGGAGCTGTTTTTT.

The rearrangement uses TRBV7-9 and TRBJ1-1; D is uncertain. The CDR3 spans 14 residues. The germline gives CDR1 SEHNR, CDR2 FQNEAQ (reference sequence). Trimming shortened V by 5 bases and J by 0 bases, and 10 bases separated the two germline ends. Here the CDR3 reads CASSPDSLNTEAFF. CDR3 coding DNA: TGTGCCAGCAGCCCCGACTCCTTGAACACTGAAGCTTTCTTT.

The chain carries TRBV7-2 and TRBJ2-1; 7 bases map to TRBD2. This CDR3 spans 13 amino acids. V lost 6 bases and J lost 7; bases outside the gene matches: 6. Germline-derived CDR1 and CDR2 are SGHTA and FQGNSA. In DNA, the CDR3 is TGTGCCAGCAGAGTGAGCGGGGAAAATGAGCAGTTCTTC. This gives the protein CASRVSGENEQFF.

The table lists this clone with a count of one. The rearrangement links TRBV13 to TRBJ2-3; TRBD2 matches at 10 bases. The CDR3 consists of 17 residues. Germline V gives CDR1 PRHDT, CDR2 FYEKMQ (reference sequence). The J segment lost 1 base and the V segment lost 3 bases, leaving 7 bases of the junction unmatched. CDR3 protein: CASSLASGRVGTDTQYF. Here the CDR3 DNA reads TGTGCCAGCAGCTTGGCCAGCGGGAGGGTCGGCACAGATACGCAGTATTTT.